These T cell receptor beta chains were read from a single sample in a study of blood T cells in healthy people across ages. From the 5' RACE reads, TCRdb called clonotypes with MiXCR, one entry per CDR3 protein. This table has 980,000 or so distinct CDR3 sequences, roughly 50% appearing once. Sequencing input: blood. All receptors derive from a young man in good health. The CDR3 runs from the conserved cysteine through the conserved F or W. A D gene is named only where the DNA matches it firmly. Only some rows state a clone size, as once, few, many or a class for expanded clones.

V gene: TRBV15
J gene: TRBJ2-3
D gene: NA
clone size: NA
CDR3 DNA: TGTGCCACCAGCAGAGAAGGGTCTAGCACAGATACGCAGTATTTT
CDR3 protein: CATSREGSSTDTQYF

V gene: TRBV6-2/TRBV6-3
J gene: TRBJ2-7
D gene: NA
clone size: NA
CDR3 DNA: TGTGCCAGCGGGCAGGCCCTTCGCTCCTACGAGCAGTACTTC
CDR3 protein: CASGQALRSYEQYF

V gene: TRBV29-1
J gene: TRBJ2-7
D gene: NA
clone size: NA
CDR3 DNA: TGCAGCGTTGACAGCGCAGGGTTCTACGAGCAGTACTTC
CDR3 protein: CSVDSAGFYEQYF

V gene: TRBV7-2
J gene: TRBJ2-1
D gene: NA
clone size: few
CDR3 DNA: TGTGCCAGCAGCTTCTTAGGGGATTACAATGAGCAGTTCTTC
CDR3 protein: CASSFLGDYNEQFF

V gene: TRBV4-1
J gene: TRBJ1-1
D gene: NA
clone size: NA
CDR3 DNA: TGCGCCAGCAGCCAACGAGAGGGGAACACTGAAGCTTTCTTT
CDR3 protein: CASSQREGNTEAFF

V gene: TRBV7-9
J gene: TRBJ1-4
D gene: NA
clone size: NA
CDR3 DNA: TGTGCCAGCAGCTTTCGACAGGTCCAGGAAAAACTGTTTTTT
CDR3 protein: CASSFRQVQEKLFF

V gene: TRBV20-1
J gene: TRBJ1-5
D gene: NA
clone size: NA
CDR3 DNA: TGCAGTGCCAGGAATAGGGACAATCAGCCCCAGCATTTT
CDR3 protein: CSARNRDNQPQHF

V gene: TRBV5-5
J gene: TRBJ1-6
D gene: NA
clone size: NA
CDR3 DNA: TGTGCCAGCAGCTCCCTGGAACCTCGGGCTCGTTCACCCCTCCACTTT
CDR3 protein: CASSSLEPRARSPLHF

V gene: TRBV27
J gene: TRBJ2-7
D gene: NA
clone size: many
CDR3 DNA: TGTGCCAGCAGTCTCCAGGGGGGCTACGAGCAGTACTTC
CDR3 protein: CASSLQGGYEQYF

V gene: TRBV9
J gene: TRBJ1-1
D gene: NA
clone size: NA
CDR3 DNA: TGTGCCAGCAGCGTAGAACGGCTGAACACTGAAGCTTTCTTT
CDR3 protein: CASSVERLNTEAFF

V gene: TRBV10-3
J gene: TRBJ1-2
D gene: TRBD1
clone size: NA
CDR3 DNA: TGTTCCATCACCGCGACAGGGGAGATCTATGGCTACACCTTC
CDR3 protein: CSITATGEIYGYTF

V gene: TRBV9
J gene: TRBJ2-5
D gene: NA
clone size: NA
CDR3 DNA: TGTGCCAGCAGCGTAGACGTTTCCGAGACCCAGTACTTC
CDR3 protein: CASSVDVSETQYF

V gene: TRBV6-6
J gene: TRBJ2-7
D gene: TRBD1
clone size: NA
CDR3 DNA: TGTGCCAGCAGGGCCCGGACAGGGAAAACCGACTACGAGCAGTACTTC
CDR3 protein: CASRARTGKTDYEQYF

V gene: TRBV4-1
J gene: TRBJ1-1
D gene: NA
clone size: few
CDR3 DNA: TGCGCCAGCAGCCCAGGTAAGGCCTACACTGAAGCTTTCTTT
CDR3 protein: CASSPGKAYTEAFF